These T cell receptor beta chains were read from a single sample in a study of T-cell memory formation after mild COVID-19. TCRdb analysed the 5' RACE reads with MiXCR anew, one entry per CDR3 protein. This table has hundreds of thousands of distinct CDR3 sequences, around 15% appearing once. Sample: PBMCs or a T cell subset sorted from them (not recorded which). Receptor source: an adult woman who had mild COVID-19 (a few samples of this study predate the infection). Cell type and time point are not known. The CDR3 runs from the conserved cysteine through the conserved F or W. D genes are given only for firm matches. Some rows have no size entry. The others give once, few or many, or a class for an expanded clone.

CDR3 length: 16
J gene: TRBJ2-3
V gene: TRBV12-3/TRBV12-4
clone size: NA
D gene: NA
CDR3 protein: CASSSGMNGAPDTQYF
CDR3 DNA: TGTGCCAGCAGTTCGGGGATGAACGGGGCCCCAGATACGCAGTATTTT

CDR3 length: 16
J gene: TRBJ2-1
V gene: TRBV7-2
clone size: NA
D gene: NA
CDR3 protein: CASSSPGYWRVNEQFF
CDR3 DNA: TGTGCCAGCAGCTCCCCCGGCTATTGGCGGGTCAATGAGCAGTTCTTC

CDR3 length: 18
J gene: TRBJ2-2
V gene: TRBV7-9
clone size: NA
D gene: TRBD2
CDR3 protein: CASSSKRLAGGPTGELFF
CDR3 DNA: TGTGCCAGCAGCTCTAAAAGACTAGCGGGAGGGCCCACCGGGGAGCTGTTTTTT

CDR3 length: 13
J gene: TRBJ2-2
V gene: TRBV11-2
clone size: few
D gene: NA
CDR3 protein: CASSSPLSGELFF
CDR3 DNA: TGTGCCAGCAGCTCCCCTTTAAGTGGGGAGCTGTTTTTT

CDR3 length: 14
J gene: TRBJ2-5
V gene: TRBV18
clone size: NA
D gene: NA
CDR3 protein: CASSSYGGPETQYF
CDR3 DNA: TGTGCCAGCTCGTCCTATGGGGGCCCAGAGACCCAGTACTTC

CDR3 length: 14
J gene: TRBJ1-1
V gene: TRBV6-6
clone size: NA
D gene: NA
CDR3 protein: CASSYRSENTEAFF
CDR3 DNA: TGTGCCAGCAGTTACAGGTCGGAGAACACTGAAGCTTTCTTT

CDR3 length: 15
J gene: TRBJ1-5
V gene: TRBV2
clone size: many
D gene: NA
CDR3 protein: CAMGHLYDSNQPQHF
CDR3 DNA: TGTGCCATGGGACACCTCTACGATAGCAATCAGCCCCAGCATTTT

CDR3 length: 16
J gene: TRBJ1-6
V gene: TRBV4-3
clone size: NA
D gene: NA
CDR3 protein: CASSQDQGVGNSPLHF
CDR3 DNA: TGCGCCAGCAGCCAAGACCAGGGCGTGGGTAATTCACCCCTCCACTTT

CDR3 length: 17
J gene: TRBJ1-1
V gene: TRBV18
clone size: few
D gene: NA
CDR3 protein: CASSPERLPITNTEAFF
CDR3 DNA: TGTGCCAGCTCACCCGAGCGGCTCCCGATCACAAACACTGAAGCTTTCTTT

CDR3 length: 11
J gene: TRBJ2-7
V gene: TRBV20-1
clone size: many
D gene: NA
CDR3 protein: CSGTSSYEQYF
CDR3 DNA: TGCAGTGGTACTAGCAGCTACGAGCAGTACTTC

CDR3 length: 10
J gene: TRBJ2-2
V gene: TRBV7-9
clone size: many
D gene: NA
CDR3 protein: CASSSTELFF
CDR3 DNA: TGTGCCAGCAGCTCGACGGAGCTGTTTTTT

CDR3 length: 14
J gene: TRBJ1-4
V gene: TRBV2
clone size: NA
D gene: NA
CDR3 protein: CASSPGEANEKLFF
CDR3 DNA: TGTGCCAGCAGTCCAGGGGAGGCTAATGAAAAACTGTTTTTT

CDR3 length: 17
J gene: TRBJ2-3
V gene: TRBV6-5
clone size: NA
D gene: NA
CDR3 protein: CASSYGRVGFSTDTQYF
CDR3 DNA: TGTGCCAGCAGTTATGGTCGCGTAGGGTTTAGCACAGATACGCAGTATTTT

CDR3 length: 16
J gene: TRBJ2-7
V gene: TRBV24-1
clone size: few
D gene: NA
CDR3 protein: CATSDLYGPRPYEQYF
CDR3 DNA: TGTGCCACCAGTGATTTGTACGGGCCCCGACCCTACGAGCAGTACTTC

CDR3 length: 13
J gene: TRBJ2-3
V gene: TRBV4-3
clone size: NA
D gene: NA
CDR3 protein: CASSQGVRGMQYF
CDR3 DNA: TGCGCCAGCAGCCAAGGGGTACGGGGTATGCAGTATTTT

CDR3 length: 14
J gene: TRBJ2-1
V gene: TRBV7-9
clone size: NA
D gene: TRBD1
CDR3 protein: CASSPGGADNEQFF
CDR3 DNA: TGTGCCAGCAGCCCAGGGGGCGCGGACAATGAGCAGTTCTTC

CDR3 length: 15
J gene: TRBJ2-3
V gene: TRBV7-2
clone size: many
D gene: NA
CDR3 protein: CASSLDLRLTDTQYF
CDR3 DNA: TGTGCCAGCAGCTTAGACTTGCGCCTCACAGATACGCAGTATTTT

CDR3 length: 18
J gene: TRBJ2-5
V gene: TRBV5-6
clone size: few
D gene: TRBD2
CDR3 protein: CASSFWTGTSRAQETQYF
CDR3 DNA: TGTGCCAGCAGCTTTTGGACGGGGACTAGTCGGGCCCAAGAGACCCAGTACTTC

CDR3 length: 12
J gene: TRBJ1-1
V gene: TRBV18
clone size: NA
D gene: NA
CDR3 protein: CASSPDNEGAFF
CDR3 DNA: TGTGCCAGCTCACCGGACAATGAGGGAGCTTTCTTT

CDR3 length: 15
J gene: TRBJ2-1
V gene: TRBV4-1
clone size: NA
D gene: NA
CDR3 protein: CASSQAKGVYNEQFF
CDR3 DNA: TGCGCCAGCAGCCAAGCGAAGGGGGTCTACAATGAGCAGTTCTTC

CDR3 length: 17
J gene: TRBJ1-1
V gene: TRBV21-1
clone size: NA
D gene: NA
CDR3 protein: CASSKAKEYKRGAEAFF
CDR3 DNA: TGTGCCAGCAGCAAAGCGAAGGAATACAAGCGGGGAGCTGAAGCTTTCTTT

CDR3 length: 18
J gene: TRBJ2-3
V gene: TRBV24-1
clone size: NA
D gene: TRBD2
CDR3 protein: CATARTSGRSRGTDTQYF
CDR3 DNA: TGTGCCACCGCCAGGACTAGCGGGAGATCCAGGGGCACAGATACGCAGTATTTT

CDR3 length: 13
J gene: TRBJ1-1
V gene: TRBV2
clone size: NA
D gene: NA
CDR3 protein: CASSVKSVGEAFF
CDR3 DNA: TGTGCCAGCAGTGTAAAGAGCGTTGGTGAAGCTTTCTTT

CDR3 length: 17
J gene: TRBJ1-3
V gene: TRBV5-1
clone size: NA
D gene: NA
CDR3 protein: CASSPEASAYSGNTIYF
CDR3 DNA: TGCGCCAGCAGCCCCGAGGCTAGCGCCTACTCTGGAAACACCATATATTTT

CDR3 length: 14
J gene: TRBJ2-7
V gene: TRBV27
clone size: NA
D gene: NA
CDR3 protein: CASSLKRSSYEQYF
CDR3 DNA: TGTGCCAGCAGTTTGAAGCGGAGCTCCTACGAGCAGTACTTC

CDR3 length: 11
J gene: TRBJ2-1
V gene: TRBV7-9
clone size: few
D gene: NA
CDR3 protein: CASNTPGGQFF
CDR3 DNA: TGTGCCAGCAACACGCCCGGGGGGCAGTTCTTC

CDR3 length: 15
J gene: TRBJ1-4
V gene: TRBV5-1
clone size: few
D gene: NA
CDR3 protein: CASSLDRSTNEKLFF
CDR3 DNA: TGCGCCAGCAGCCTAGACAGGTCAACTAATGAAAAACTGTTTTTT

CDR3 length: 14
J gene: TRBJ1-2
V gene: TRBV5-1
clone size: few
D gene: NA
CDR3 protein: CASSTGQQNYGYTF
CDR3 DNA: TGCGCCAGCAGCACTGGACAGCAGAACTATGGCTACACCTTC

CDR3 length: 11
J gene: TRBJ1-1
V gene: TRBV2
clone size: few
D gene: NA
CDR3 protein: CASSEKNEAFF
CDR3 DNA: TGTGCCAGCAGTGAAAAGAATGAAGCTTTCTTT

CDR3 length: 14
J gene: TRBJ2-3
V gene: TRBV3-1
clone size: NA
D gene: TRBD1
CDR3 protein: CASSQRIQGDTQYF
CDR3 DNA: TGTGCCAGCAGCCAAAGGATACAGGGGGACACGCAGTATTTT

CDR3 length: 15
J gene: TRBJ1-1
V gene: TRBV12-5
clone size: few
D gene: NA
CDR3 protein: CASGLVLGAAAEAFF
CDR3 DNA: TGTGCTAGTGGTTTGGTACTGGGGGCAGCCGCTGAAGCTTTCTTT

CDR3 length: 17
J gene: TRBJ1-1
V gene: TRBV14
clone size: few
D gene: NA
CDR3 protein: CASSQAGRGVTNTEAFF
CDR3 DNA: TGTGCCAGCAGCCAAGCGGGCAGAGGGGTAACGAACACTGAAGCTTTCTTT

CDR3 length: 15
J gene: TRBJ2-3
V gene: TRBV5-4
clone size: few
D gene: NA
CDR3 protein: CASSSSTLRTDTQYF
CDR3 DNA: TGTGCCAGCAGCTCGTCTACATTGAGGACAGATACGCAGTATTTT

CDR3 length: 16
J gene: TRBJ2-4
V gene: TRBV23-1
clone size: NA
D gene: TRBD1
CDR3 protein: CASKKQGASAKNIQYF
CDR3 DNA: TGCGCCAGCAAGAAACAGGGGGCAAGCGCCAAAAACATTCAGTACTTC

CDR3 length: 14
J gene: TRBJ1-4
V gene: TRBV4-1
clone size: few
D gene: NA
CDR3 protein: CASSRGGGDEKLFF
CDR3 DNA: TGCGCCAGCAGCCGGGGCGGCGGGGATGAAAAACTGTTTTTT